Each of the 14 T cell receptor beta chains below was sequenced from the same sample in a study of blood T cell repertoires in COVID-19. Here immunoSEQ multiplex PCR was the method, and the copy in TCRdb shows in-frame clones only, minus some. The sample lists some 260,000 clones, approximately 79% occurring once. Sequenced material: peripheral blood. These receptors all come from a woman in her thirties or forties with active or convalescent COVID-19.

This rearrangement joins TRBV9 to TRBJ2-2; 11 bases line up with TRBD2. J lost 2 bases, V lost 3 bases, and 3 bases had no gene match. This CDR3 contains 16 residues. Germline assignment: CDR1 SGDLS and CDR2 YYNGEE. The CDR3 loop reads CASSAGTSGNTGELFF. The CDR3, as DNA: TGTGCCAGCAGCGCCGGGACTAGCGGAAACACCGGGGAGCTGTTTTTT. The full variable domain, rest sourced from reference TRBV9 and TRBJ2-2, is DSGVTQTPKHLITATGQRVTLRCSPRSGDLSVYWYQQSLDQGLQFLIQYYNGEERAKGNILERFSAQQFPDLHSELNLSSLELGDSALYFCASSAGTSGNTGELFFGEGSRLTVL.

The genes are TRBV5-1 and TRBJ1-2; TRBD1 might be the D (6 bases). Trimming left V 2 bases short and J 2 bases short, with 10 bases between. The V gene's germline CDR1 is SGHRS and CDR2 YFSETQ. The length of the CDR3 is 14 residues. The CDR3 loop reads CASSFRDKNYGYTF. CDR3 DNA sequence: TGCGCCAGCAGCTTCCGGGACAAAAACTATGGCTACACCTTC.

This clone showed up just once. The chain uses TRBV19 and TRBJ1-2; D perhaps matches TRBD1 (5 bases). V lost 4 bases to trimming and J lost 8 bases, with 14 bases between them. The germline V gene has CDR1 LNHDA and CDR2 SQIVND (reference sequence). CDR3 length equals 13 residues. In DNA, the CDR3 is TGTGCCAGTAGTACGCAGGGACTAGACGGCTACACCTTC. It translates to CASSTQGLDGYTF. Full variable domain (rest looked up from reference TRBV19 and TRBJ1-2): DGGITQSPKYLFRKEGQNVTLSCEQNLNHDAMYWYRQDPGQGLRLIYYSQIVNDFQKGDIAEGYSVSREKKESFPLTVTSAQKNPTAFYLCASSTQGLDGYTFGSGTRLTVV.

The chain joins TRBV5-1 to TRBJ1-2; TRBD1 matches 9 bases. The CDR3 is 15 amino acids. Germline V gene data show CDR1 as SGHRS and CDR2 as YFSETQ. V dropped 3 bases and J dropped 7; count of bases not matched to a gene: 10. The CDR3 DNA reads as TGCGCCAGCAGCTCCCGGGACAGGGCAGGAACTGGCTACACCTTC. Encoded protein: CASSSRDRAGTGYTF.

V and J are TRBV15 and TRBJ1-6, with TRBD1 matching over 7 bases. The CDR3 extends over 14 amino acids. With 5 bases clipped from V and 10 bases from J, the junction kept 8 bases outside the gene matches. Germline CDR1 and CDR2: LNHNV and YYDKDF (reference sequence). DNA of the CDR3: TGTGCCACCAGCCCTACAGGGGACGAGTCACCCCTCCACTTT. This codes for CATSPTGDESPLHF. The full variable domain, with the rest looked up from reference TRBV15 and TRBJ1-6, is DAMVIQNPRYQVTQFGKPVTLSCSQTLNHNVMYWYQQKSSQAPKLLFHYYDKDFNNEADTPDNFQSRRPNTSFCFLDIRSPGLGDTAMYLCATSPTGDESPLHFGNGTRLTVT.

The J gene is TRBJ2-1, the V gene TRBV7-2; TRBD2 matches 11 bases. CDR3 size: 15 residues. J gave up 7 bases and V 8 bases, and 10 bases lay outside the gene matches. Germline V gene lookup returns CDR1 SGHTA and CDR2 FQGNSA. The CDR3 sequence: CASRWNSGGGNEQFF. The CDR3 bases are TGTGCCAGCCGTTGGAATAGCGGGGGGGGTAATGAGCAGTTCTTC.

The chain has TRBV6-5 and TRBJ1-4, with 7 bases fitting TRBD1. With 5 bases clipped from V and 7 bases from J, the junction kept 4 bases outside the gene matches. Germline V lookup: CDR1 MNHEY, CDR2 SVGAGI. The CDR3 loop spans 13 amino acids. This chain's CDR3 is CASSTGVVEKLFF. CDR3 sequence (DNA): TGTGCCAGCAGTACAGGGGTGGTTGAAAAACTGTTTTTT.

This clone was recorded only once. The V call is TRBV18, the J call TRBJ1-3; 9 nucleotides line up with TRBD1. This CDR3 comprises 15 residues. The germline CDR1 and CDR2 sequences are KGHSH and LQKENI. V shed 2 bases and J 8 bases; nucleotides not matched to a gene: 7. The CDR3 sequence: CASSPGQGMIDTIYF. As DNA, the CDR3 is TGTGCCAGCTCACCAGGACAGGGGATGATCGACACCATATATTTT.

V usage is TRBV28 and J usage is TRBJ2-7; no definite D call. Germline V gene lookup returns CDR1 MDHEN and CDR2 SYDVKM. V lost 2 bases and J 5 bases, leaving 7 bases between the germline ends. The CDR3 spans 12 residues. This chain's CDR3 is CASSLRRHEQYV. The CDR3 coding sequence is TGTGCCAGCAGTTTACGCAGGCACGAGCAGTACGTC.

This clone was recorded only once. The chain uses TRBV6-6 and TRBJ2-3; TRBD2 agrees at 14 bases. With V trimmed by 6 bases and J by 3 bases, 5 bases remained unmatched. The CDR3 totals 16 residues. The germline gives CDR1 MNHNY, CDR2 SVGAGI (reference sequence). The CDR3 nucleotides are TGTGCCAGCAGGGGGACTAGCGGGGGTGGTACAGATACGCAGTATTTT. It is translated as CASRGTSGGGTDTQYF.

This clone occurred many times. The chain has TRBV6-1 and TRBJ2-7; perhaps TRBD1 as D (6 bases). Germline V CDR1 and CDR2: MNHNS, SASEGT. V lost 3 bases and J 1 base, leaving 13 bases between the germline ends. The CDR3 length is 15 residues. CDR3 sequence reads: CASSETGIGSYEQYF. In nucleotides, the CDR3 is TGTGCCAGCAGTGAGACAGGAATCGGTTCCTACGAGCAGTACTTC.

This clone has more than one count but fewer than ten. CDR3 residues: CASSRRGAAGANVLTF. Written as DNA, the CDR3 is TGTGCCAGCAGCCGACGGGGGGCTGCTGGGGCCAACGTCCTGACTTTC. The V gene is TRBV11-1, the J gene TRBJ2-6, with TRBD2 as a possible D gene (7 bases). Germline CDR1 reads SGHAT; CDR2 reads FQDESV (reference sequence). This CDR3 contains 16 residues. Trimming pared 5 bases from V and 2 bases from J, leaving 13 bases between.

V is TRBV6-5 and J is TRBJ1-4, with a possible D match to TRBD1 (6 bases). CDR1 is MNHEY, CDR2 SVGAGI, per germline. Deletions cut 5 bases from V and 11 bases from J, with 21 bases between. CDR3 length: 15 residues. The CDR3 nucleotides read TGTGCCAGCAGTCGACAGGCCGACCTTGCTGGGAAACTGTTTTTT. This sequence encodes CASSRQADLAGKLFF.

The CDR3 region has the DNA TGCGCCAGCAGCTTGGGGCCCGCCGGGGCCTACGAGCAGTACGTC. Its protein product is CASSLGPAGAYEQYV. V and J are TRBV5-1 and TRBJ2-7; maybe TRBD2 (5 bases). Germline loops: CDR1 SGHRS, CDR2 YFSETQ. Trimming cost V 0 bases and J 2 bases, with 12 bases left between them. The CDR3 has 15 amino acids.